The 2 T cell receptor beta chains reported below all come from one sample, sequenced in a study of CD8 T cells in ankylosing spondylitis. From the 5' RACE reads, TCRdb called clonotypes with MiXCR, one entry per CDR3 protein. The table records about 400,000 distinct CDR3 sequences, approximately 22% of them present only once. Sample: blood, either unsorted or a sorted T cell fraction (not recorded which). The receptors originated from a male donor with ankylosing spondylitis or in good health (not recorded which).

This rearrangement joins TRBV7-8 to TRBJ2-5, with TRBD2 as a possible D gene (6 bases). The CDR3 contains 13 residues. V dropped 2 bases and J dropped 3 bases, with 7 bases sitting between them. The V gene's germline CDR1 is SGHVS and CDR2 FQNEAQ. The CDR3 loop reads CASSLWGEETQYF. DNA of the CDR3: TGTGCCAGCAGCTTATGGGGGGAAGAGACCCAGTACTTC. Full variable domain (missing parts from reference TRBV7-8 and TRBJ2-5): GAGVSQSPRYKVAKRGQDVALRCDPISGHVSLFWYQQALGQGPEFLTYFQNEAQLDKSGLPSDRFFAERPEGSVSTLKIQRTQQEDSAVYLCASSLWGEETQYFGPGTRLLVL.

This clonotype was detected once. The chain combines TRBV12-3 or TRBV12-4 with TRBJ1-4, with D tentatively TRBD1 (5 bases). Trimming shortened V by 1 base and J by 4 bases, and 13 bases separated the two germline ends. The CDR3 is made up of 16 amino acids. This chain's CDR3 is CASSLGVGGINEKLFF. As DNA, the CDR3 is TGTGCCAGCAGTTTAGGGGTCGGGGGAATTAATGAAAAACTGTTTTTT.